A selection of T cell receptor beta chains follows, all from one sample in a study of blood T cells in healthy people across ages. TCRdb re-analysed the 5' RACE reads in MiXCR, keeping a single row per CDR3 protein. The sample holds around 990,000 distinct CDR3 sequences, roughly a quarter seen once. This sample also belongs to another study, concerning T cells of mothers and their children.

The sequencing sample was made of blood. The receptor set was obtained from a girl aged 2-15 years in good health. The CDR3 runs from the conserved cysteine through the conserved F or W. Fields, in order: clone size, V gene, D gene, CDR3 length, J gene, CDR3 DNA, CDR3 protein. D genes are given only for firm matches. Rows may omit the clone size; those that give it use once, few, many or a size class.

clone_size: NA; v_call: TRBV6-2/TRBV6-3; d_call: TRBD2; cdr3_length: 16; j_call: TRBJ2-5; cdr3_nt: TGTGCCAGCAGCATCTTGGGCCTAGCGGGGGAAGAGACCCAGTACTTC; cdr3_aa: CASSILGLAGEETQYF
clone_size: few; v_call: TRBV6-5; d_call: TRBD2; cdr3_length: 16; j_call: TRBJ2-1; cdr3_nt: TGTGCCAGCAGTAGAGGACTAGCGGGGCTCAACAATGAGCAGTTCTTC; cdr3_aa: CASSRGLAGLNNEQFF
clone_size: NA; v_call: TRBV6-1; d_call: NA; cdr3_length: 15; j_call: TRBJ2-2; cdr3_nt: TGTGCCAGCAGTGATCAGTCAAAGAACACCGGGGAGCTGTTTTTT; cdr3_aa: CASSDQSKNTGELFF
clone_size: few; v_call: TRBV9; d_call: NA; cdr3_length: 15; j_call: TRBJ2-1; cdr3_nt: TGTGCCAGCAGCGCCCACCCAGATCTCGGGAATGAGCAGTTCTTC; cdr3_aa: CASSAHPDLGNEQFF
clone_size: NA; v_call: TRBV28; d_call: TRBD1; cdr3_length: 15; j_call: TRBJ2-3; cdr3_nt: TGTGCCAGCAGTTCGGACAGGGGGTTTCCAGATACGCAGTATTTT; cdr3_aa: CASSSDRGFPDTQYF
clone_size: few; v_call: TRBV11-3; d_call: TRBD1; cdr3_length: 15; j_call: TRBJ2-7; cdr3_nt: TGTGCCAGCAGCCAAAGGGGGCAGGGGGCCAACGAGCAGTACTTC; cdr3_aa: CASSQRGQGANEQYF
clone_size: NA; v_call: TRBV6-6; d_call: NA; cdr3_length: 13; j_call: TRBJ2-1; cdr3_nt: TGTGCCAGCTTGGTTAGCTCCCACAATGAGCAGTTCTTC; cdr3_aa: CASLVSSHNEQFF
clone_size: NA; v_call: TRBV4-1; d_call: NA; cdr3_length: 13; j_call: TRBJ2-7; cdr3_nt: TGCGCCAGCAGCCAAGAGGTTGGATCACAGCAGCACTTC; cdr3_aa: CASSQEVGSQQHF
clone_size: NA; v_call: TRBV25-1; d_call: NA; cdr3_length: 14; j_call: TRBJ1-4; cdr3_nt: TGTGCCAGCAGTGGTCCCGGGGTTAATGAAAAACTGTTTTTT; cdr3_aa: CASSGPGVNEKLFF
clone_size: many; v_call: TRBV20-1; d_call: TRBD1; cdr3_length: 13; j_call: TRBJ2-1; cdr3_nt: TGCAGTCCATACCGGGACAGGGGGGTTGAGCAGTTCTTC; cdr3_aa: CSPYRDRGVEQFF
clone_size: few; v_call: TRBV6-2/TRBV6-3; d_call: TRBD1; cdr3_length: 17; j_call: TRBJ1-1; cdr3_nt: TGTGCCAGCAGCCAACCCCCTACAGGGGTAGGAAGCACTGAAGCTTTCTTT; cdr3_aa: CASSQPPTGVGSTEAFF
clone_size: NA; v_call: TRBV29-1; d_call: TRBD2; cdr3_length: 17; j_call: TRBJ2-5; cdr3_nt: TGCAGCGTTCTCGGGCTAGCGGGGGCCGAGGGTGAAGAGACCCAGCACTTC; cdr3_aa: CSVLGLAGAEGEETQHF
clone_size: NA; v_call: TRBV7-9; d_call: NA; cdr3_length: 14; j_call: TRBJ2-1; cdr3_nt: TGTGCCAGCAGCTCCTTTCTAGCTCACAATGAGCAGTTCTTC; cdr3_aa: CASSSFLAHNEQFF
clone_size: NA; v_call: TRBV20-1; d_call: NA; cdr3_length: 12; j_call: TRBJ2-5; cdr3_nt: TGCAGTGCTAACCGGGATACGGAGACCCAGTACTTC; cdr3_aa: CSANRDTETQYF
clone_size: few; v_call: TRBV28; d_call: TRBD1; cdr3_length: 12; j_call: TRBJ1-1; cdr3_nt: TGTGCCAGCAGTCGGACACAGGGGTATGCTTTCTTT; cdr3_aa: CASSRTQGYAFF
clone_size: NA; v_call: TRBV4-2; d_call: TRBD1; cdr3_length: 16; j_call: TRBJ1-4; cdr3_nt: TGTGCCAGCAGCCACGCGAGGACAGGGGCTGATGAAAAACTGTTTTTT; cdr3_aa: CASSHARTGADEKLFF
clone_size: NA; v_call: TRBV18; d_call: NA; cdr3_length: 17; j_call: TRBJ2-5; cdr3_nt: TGTGCCAGCTCCCTTGTTAAGGAGCCCTCTTTCCAAGAGACCCAGTACTTC; cdr3_aa: CASSLVKEPSFQETQYF
clone_size: few; v_call: TRBV7-9; d_call: NA; cdr3_length: 12; j_call: TRBJ1-2; cdr3_nt: TGTGCCAGCAGCTTACTGGGAGATGGCTACACCTTC; cdr3_aa: CASSLLGDGYTF
clone_size: few; v_call: TRBV6-4; d_call: TRBD1; cdr3_length: 14; j_call: TRBJ2-7; cdr3_nt: TGTGCCAGCAGTGAGAGGACAGGGGGCTACGAGCAGTACTTC; cdr3_aa: CASSERTGGYEQYF
clone_size: few; v_call: TRBV28; d_call: TRBD2; cdr3_length: 17; j_call: TRBJ2-5; cdr3_nt: TGTGCCAGCAGTCCCTCTGGGGGGAGGGCCTCCTTTGAGACCCAGTACTTC; cdr3_aa: CASSPSGGRASFETQYF
clone_size: few; v_call: TRBV7-9; d_call: NA; cdr3_length: 13; j_call: TRBJ2-7; cdr3_nt: TGTGCCAGCAGCTCCTTAAACTCCTACGAGCAGTACTTC; cdr3_aa: CASSSLNSYEQYF
clone_size: few; v_call: TRBV6-5; d_call: NA; cdr3_length: 14; j_call: TRBJ1-1; cdr3_nt: TGTGCCAGCAGTTACTCAGGGCAGGGGACTGAAGCTTTCTTT; cdr3_aa: CASSYSGQGTEAFF
clone_size: NA; v_call: TRBV6-5; d_call: NA; cdr3_length: 15; j_call: TRBJ1-5; cdr3_nt: TGTGCCAGCAGTTACTCGCGGGGCCTAAATCAGCCCCAGCATTTT; cdr3_aa: CASSYSRGLNQPQHF
clone_size: NA; v_call: TRBV4-1; d_call: TRBD1; cdr3_length: 16; j_call: TRBJ2-1; cdr3_nt: TGCGCCAGCAGCCACCCACGGGACAGGGGCCCAAGTGAGCAGTTCTTC; cdr3_aa: CASSHPRDRGPSEQFF
clone_size: NA; v_call: TRBV2; d_call: TRBD1; cdr3_length: 16; j_call: TRBJ1-5; cdr3_nt: TGTGCCAGCAGCGTGGGGACAGGGGGCCTTAATCAGCCCCAGCATTTT; cdr3_aa: CASSVGTGGLNQPQHF
clone_size: NA; v_call: TRBV7-3; d_call: NA; cdr3_length: 14; j_call: TRBJ1-6; cdr3_nt: TGTGCCAGCAGCTCTGGCTCGAAGAATTCACCCCTCCACTTT; cdr3_aa: CASSSGSKNSPLHF
clone_size: NA; v_call: TRBV29-1; d_call: NA; cdr3_length: 13; j_call: TRBJ2-2; cdr3_nt: TGCAGCGTTATTGAGGGGGACACCGGGGAGCTGTTTTTT; cdr3_aa: CSVIEGDTGELFF
clone_size: few; v_call: TRBV5-1; d_call: NA; cdr3_length: 15; j_call: TRBJ1-2; cdr3_nt: TGCGCCAGCAGCTTGGGAGAGGGAACCAACTATGGCTACACCTTC; cdr3_aa: CASSLGEGTNYGYTF
clone_size: NA; v_call: TRBV4-3; d_call: NA; cdr3_length: 15; j_call: TRBJ1-5; cdr3_nt: TGCGCCAGCAGCCAAGACCCGTGGGGCAATCAGCCCCAGCATTTT; cdr3_aa: CASSQDPWGNQPQHF
clone_size: NA; v_call: TRBV29-1; d_call: NA; cdr3_length: 13; j_call: TRBJ2-2; cdr3_nt: TGCAGCGTTGAAACAGGGTCAACCGGGGAGCTGTTTTTT; cdr3_aa: CSVETGSTGELFF
clone_size: NA; v_call: TRBV6-5; d_call: NA; cdr3_length: 13; j_call: TRBJ1-1; cdr3_nt: TGTGCCAGCAGCATATCCCAGTTGACTGAAGCTTTCTTT; cdr3_aa: CASSISQLTEAFF